This T cell receptor (beta chain) was identified during a study of shared clonotypes between healthy human individuals. Study results and caveats: For naive CD4 cells, 4% to 6% of clonotypes were shared across a few donors.

The V gene's germline CDR1 is KGHSH and CDR2 LQKENI. V was clipped by 3 bases and J by 3 bases, with 17 bases between them. The CDR3 covers 16 residues. Only in-frame clones appear in the TCRdb table, and some are missing; sequencing was by immunoSEQ multiplex PCR. The sample shows millions of clones, 93% of them seen only once. This clone has just one count. Its antigen remains unknown. The receptor comes from a man aged 18 to 30 in good health. Some clones in this sample may be carry-over from other donors' samples. This chain links TRBV18 with TRBJ2-5; D perhaps matches TRBD1 (6 bases). The sequenced sample consisted of naive CD4+ T cells from PBMCs. Subset of the sample: CD45RA+ positively selected. The CDR3 here is CASSPVWGRNEETQYF. The CDR3 nucleotides read TGTGCCAGCTCACCGGTGTGGGGGCGCAATGAAGAGACCCAGTACTTC.